This TCR beta chain is from a study of beta chain features in type 1 diabetes. The V end lost 3 bases, the J end lost 1 base, and 13 bases lay between the germline ends. This CDR3 has 16 amino acids. Per the germline V gene, CDR1 is MNHEY and CDR2 is SMNVEV (reference sequence). This clone was seen ten or more times. The authors reverse transcribed all of the isolated RNA, so sequencing captured expressed TCRB transcripts. Data came from immunoSEQ multiplex PCR; TCRdb stores just in-frame clones and leaves some out. This sample has some 150,000 clones; 6.9% occur once, and the top ten carry roughly 1.4%.

The origin of this receptor is a woman aged 25-40 years in good health. The sequencing sample was made of central memory CD4+ T cells from blood. The chain links TRBV27 to TRBJ2-4, with no clear D. The CDR3 is CASSLNLIGAKNIQYF. CDR3 nucleotides: TGTGCCAGCAGTTTGAACCTCATCGGGGCCAAAAACATTCAGTACTTC.